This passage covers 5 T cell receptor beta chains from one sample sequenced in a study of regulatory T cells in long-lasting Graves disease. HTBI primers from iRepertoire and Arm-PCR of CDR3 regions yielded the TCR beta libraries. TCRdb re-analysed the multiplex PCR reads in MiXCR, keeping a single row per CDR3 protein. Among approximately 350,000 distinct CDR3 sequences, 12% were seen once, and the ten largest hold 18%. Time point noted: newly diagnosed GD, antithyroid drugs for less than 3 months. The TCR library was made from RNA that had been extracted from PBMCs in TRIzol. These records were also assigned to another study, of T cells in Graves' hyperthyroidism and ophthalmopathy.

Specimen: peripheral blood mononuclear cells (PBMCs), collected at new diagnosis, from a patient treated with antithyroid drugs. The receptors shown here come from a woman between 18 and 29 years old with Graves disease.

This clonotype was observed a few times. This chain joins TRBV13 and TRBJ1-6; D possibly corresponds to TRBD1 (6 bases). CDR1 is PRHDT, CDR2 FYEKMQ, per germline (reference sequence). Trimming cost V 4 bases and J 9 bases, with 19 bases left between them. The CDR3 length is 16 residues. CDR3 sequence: CASSSTGYPLGSPLHF. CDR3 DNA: TGTGCCAGCAGCTCCACAGGGTACCCGTTGGGTTCACCCCTCCACTTT. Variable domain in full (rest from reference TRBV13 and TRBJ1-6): AAGVIQSPRHLIKEKRETATLKCYPIPRHDTVYWYQQGPGQDPQFLISFYEKMQSDKGSIPDRFSAQQFSDYHSELNMSSLELGDSALYFCASSSTGYPLGSPLHFGNGTRLTVT.

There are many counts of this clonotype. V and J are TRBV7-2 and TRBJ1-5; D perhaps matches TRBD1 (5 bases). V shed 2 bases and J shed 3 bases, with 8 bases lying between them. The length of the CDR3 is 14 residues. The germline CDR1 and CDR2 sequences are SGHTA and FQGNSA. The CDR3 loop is CASSLTGTNQPQHF. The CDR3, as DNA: TGTGCCAGCAGCTTAACAGGAACCAATCAGCCCCAGCATTTT.

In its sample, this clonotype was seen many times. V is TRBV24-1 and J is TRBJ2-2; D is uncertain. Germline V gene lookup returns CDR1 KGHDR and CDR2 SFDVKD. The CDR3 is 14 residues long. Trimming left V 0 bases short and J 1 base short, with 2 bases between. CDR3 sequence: CATSDLQNTGELFF. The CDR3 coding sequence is TGTGCCACCAGTGATTTGCAGAACACCGGGGAGCTGTTTTTT.

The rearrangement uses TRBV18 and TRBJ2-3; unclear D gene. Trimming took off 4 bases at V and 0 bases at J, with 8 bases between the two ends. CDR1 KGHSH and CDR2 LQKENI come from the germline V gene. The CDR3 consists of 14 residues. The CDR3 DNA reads TGTGCCAGCTCACTCAAGGCTAGCACAGATACGCAGTATTTT. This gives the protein CASSLKASTDTQYF.

The CDR3 sequence: CASNSRVFDEQFF. Written as DNA, the CDR3 is TGTGCCAGCAACTCCAGGGTTTTCGATGAGCAGTTCTTC. The chain recombines TRBV2 with TRBJ2-5; TRBD1 might be the D (5 bases). Near its end, the DNA agrees better with TRBJ2-1, so the J call may be wrong. The CDR3 runs 13 residues. Germline loops: CDR1 SNHLY, CDR2 FYNNEI.